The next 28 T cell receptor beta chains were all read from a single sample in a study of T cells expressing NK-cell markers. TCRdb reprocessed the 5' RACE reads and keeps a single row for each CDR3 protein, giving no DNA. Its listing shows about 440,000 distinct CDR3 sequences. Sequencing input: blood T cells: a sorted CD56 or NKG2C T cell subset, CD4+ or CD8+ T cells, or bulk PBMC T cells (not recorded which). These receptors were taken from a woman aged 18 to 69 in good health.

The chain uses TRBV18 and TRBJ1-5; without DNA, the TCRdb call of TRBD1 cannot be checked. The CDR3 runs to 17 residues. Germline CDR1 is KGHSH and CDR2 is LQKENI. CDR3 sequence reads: CASSPLGTGVRDQPQHF.

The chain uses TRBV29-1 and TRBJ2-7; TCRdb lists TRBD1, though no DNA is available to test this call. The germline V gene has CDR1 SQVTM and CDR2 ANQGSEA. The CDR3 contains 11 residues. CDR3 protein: CSAQGVGEQYF.

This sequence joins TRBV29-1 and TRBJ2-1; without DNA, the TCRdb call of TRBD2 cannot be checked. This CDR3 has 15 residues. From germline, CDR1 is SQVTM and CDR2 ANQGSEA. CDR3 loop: CSAGLAGVYSNEQFF.

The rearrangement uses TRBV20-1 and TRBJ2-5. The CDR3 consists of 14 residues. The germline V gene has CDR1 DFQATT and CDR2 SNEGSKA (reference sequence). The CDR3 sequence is CSASPSTYQETQYF.

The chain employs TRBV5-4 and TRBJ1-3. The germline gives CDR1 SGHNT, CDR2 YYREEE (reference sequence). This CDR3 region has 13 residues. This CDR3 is CASSPAPGNTIYF.

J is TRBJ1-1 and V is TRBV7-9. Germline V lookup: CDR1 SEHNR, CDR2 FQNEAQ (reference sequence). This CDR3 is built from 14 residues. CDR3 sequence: CASRLGGWQPEAFF.

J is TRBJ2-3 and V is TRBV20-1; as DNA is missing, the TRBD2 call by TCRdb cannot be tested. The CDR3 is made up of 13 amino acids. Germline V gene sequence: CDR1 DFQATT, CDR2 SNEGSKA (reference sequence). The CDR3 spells CSAPGLPTDTQYF.

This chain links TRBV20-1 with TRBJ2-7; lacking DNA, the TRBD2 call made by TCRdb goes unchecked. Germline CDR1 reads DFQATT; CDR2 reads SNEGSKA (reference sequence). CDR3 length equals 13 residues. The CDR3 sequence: CSRTSGRVDEQYF.

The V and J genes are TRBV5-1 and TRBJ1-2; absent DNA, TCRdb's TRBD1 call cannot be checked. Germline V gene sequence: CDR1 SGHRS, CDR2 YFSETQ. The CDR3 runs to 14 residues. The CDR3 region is CASSPSGGIEGYTF. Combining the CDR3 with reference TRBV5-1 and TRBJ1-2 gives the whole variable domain KAGVTQTPRYLIKTRGQQVTLSCSPISGHRSVSWYQQTPGQGLQFLFEYFSETQRNKGNFPGRFSGRQFSNSRSEMNVSTLELGDSALYLCASSPSGGIEGYTFGSGTRLTVV.

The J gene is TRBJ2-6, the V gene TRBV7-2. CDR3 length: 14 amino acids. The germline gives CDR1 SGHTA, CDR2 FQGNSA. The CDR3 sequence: CAVGRVSGANVLTF. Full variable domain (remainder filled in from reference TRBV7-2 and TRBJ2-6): GAGVSQSPSNKVTEKGKDVELRCDPISGHTALYWYRQSLGQGLEFLIYFQGNSAPDKSGLPSDRFSAERTGGSVSTLTIQRTQQEDSAVYLCAVGRVSGANVLTFGAGSRLTVL.

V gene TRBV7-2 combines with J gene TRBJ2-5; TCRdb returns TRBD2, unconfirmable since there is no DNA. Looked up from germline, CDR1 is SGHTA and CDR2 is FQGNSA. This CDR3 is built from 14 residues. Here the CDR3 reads CASKEKGVSPPLYF.

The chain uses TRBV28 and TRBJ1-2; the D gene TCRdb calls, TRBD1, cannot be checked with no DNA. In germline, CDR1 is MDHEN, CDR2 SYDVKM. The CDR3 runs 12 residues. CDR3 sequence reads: CASTSTAYGYTF.

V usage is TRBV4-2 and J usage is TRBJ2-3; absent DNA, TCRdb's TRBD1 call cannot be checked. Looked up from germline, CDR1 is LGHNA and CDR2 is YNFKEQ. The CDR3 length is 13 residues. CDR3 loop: CASSPWGGDTQYF.

The CDR3 reads CASSLGLPQTGELFF. The rearrangement uses TRBV13 and TRBJ2-2; the D call from TCRdb, TRBD2, cannot be confirmed without DNA. Germline CDR1 reads PRHDT; CDR2 reads FYEKMQ (reference sequence). This CDR3 comprises 15 residues.

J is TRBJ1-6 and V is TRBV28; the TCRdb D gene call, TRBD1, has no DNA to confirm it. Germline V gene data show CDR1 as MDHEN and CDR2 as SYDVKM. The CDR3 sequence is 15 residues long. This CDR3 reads CASSLWDRVNSPLHF.

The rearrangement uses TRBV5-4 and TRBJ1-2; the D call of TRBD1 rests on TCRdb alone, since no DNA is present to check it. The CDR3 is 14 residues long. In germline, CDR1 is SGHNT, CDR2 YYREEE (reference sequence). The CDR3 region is CASSLPPPVYGYTF. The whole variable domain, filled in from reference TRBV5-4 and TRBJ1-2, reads ETGVTQSPTHLIKTRGQQVTLRCSSQSGHNTVSWYQQALGQGPQFIFQYYREEENGRGNFPPRFSGLQFPNYSSELNVNALELDDSALYLCASSLPPPVYGYTFGSGTRLTVV.

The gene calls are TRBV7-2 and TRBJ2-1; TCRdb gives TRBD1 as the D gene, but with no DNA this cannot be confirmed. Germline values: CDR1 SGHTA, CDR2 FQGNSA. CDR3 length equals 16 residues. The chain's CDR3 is CASSFAGPPTYNEQFF.

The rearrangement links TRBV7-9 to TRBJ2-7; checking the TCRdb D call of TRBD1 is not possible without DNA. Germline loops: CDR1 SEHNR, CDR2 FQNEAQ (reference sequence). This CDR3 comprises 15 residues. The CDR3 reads CASSLFGTGGHEQYF. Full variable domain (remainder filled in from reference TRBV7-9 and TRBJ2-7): DTGVSQNPRHKITKRGQNVTFRCDPISEHNRLYWYRQTLGQGPEFLTYFQNEAQLEKSRLLSDRFSAERPKGSFSTLEIQRTEQGDSAMYLCASSLFGTGGHEQYFGPGTRLTVT.

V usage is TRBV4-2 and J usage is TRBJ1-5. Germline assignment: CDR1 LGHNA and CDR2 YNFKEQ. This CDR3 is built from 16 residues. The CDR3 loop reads CASSQAGGRVGQPQHF.

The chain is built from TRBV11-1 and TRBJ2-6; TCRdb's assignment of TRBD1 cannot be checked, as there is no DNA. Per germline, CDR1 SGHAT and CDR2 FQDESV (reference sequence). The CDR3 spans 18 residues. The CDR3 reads CASSFPRGQPLGANVLTF.

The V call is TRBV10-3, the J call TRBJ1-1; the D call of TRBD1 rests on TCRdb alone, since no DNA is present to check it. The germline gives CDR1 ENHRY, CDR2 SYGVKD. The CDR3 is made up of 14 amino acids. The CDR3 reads CAISEPTGDTEAFF.

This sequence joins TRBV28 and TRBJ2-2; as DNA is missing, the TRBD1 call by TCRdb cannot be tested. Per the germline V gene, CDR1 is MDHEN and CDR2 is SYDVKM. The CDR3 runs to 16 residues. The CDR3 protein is CASSPPGGSDTGELFF. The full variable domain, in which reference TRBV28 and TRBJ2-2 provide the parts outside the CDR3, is DVKVTQSSRYLVKRTGEKVFLECVQDMDHENMFWYRQDPGLGLRLIYFSYDVKMKEKGDIPEGYSVSREKKERFSLILESASTNQTSMYLCASSPPGGSDTGELFFGEGSRLTVL.

CDR3 residues: CASSLAYRFTNEKLFF. V is TRBV7-2 and J is TRBJ1-4. The germline V gene has CDR1 SGHTA and CDR2 FQGNSA. The CDR3 runs 16 residues.

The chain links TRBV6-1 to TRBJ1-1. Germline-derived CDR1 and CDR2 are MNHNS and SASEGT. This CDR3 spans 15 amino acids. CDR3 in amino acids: CASRTVRIMNTEAFF.

The CDR3 reads CSARTSGTGELFF. V usage is TRBV20-1 and J usage is TRBJ2-2; TCRdb lists TRBD2, though no DNA is available to test this call. Germline values: CDR1 DFQATT, CDR2 SNEGSKA (reference sequence). The CDR3 is 13 amino acids.

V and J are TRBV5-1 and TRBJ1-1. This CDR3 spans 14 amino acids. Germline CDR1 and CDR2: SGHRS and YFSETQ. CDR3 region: CASSLDGVNTEAFF.

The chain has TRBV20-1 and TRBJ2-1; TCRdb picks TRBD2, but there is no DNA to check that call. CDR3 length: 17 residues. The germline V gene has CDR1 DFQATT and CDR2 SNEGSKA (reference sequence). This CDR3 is CSADRLAGTLPHNEQFF.

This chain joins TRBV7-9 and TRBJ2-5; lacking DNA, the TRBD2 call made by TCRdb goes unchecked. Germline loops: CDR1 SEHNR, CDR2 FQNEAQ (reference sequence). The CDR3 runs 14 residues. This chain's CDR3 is CASSPGTTQETQYF.